The 10 T cell receptor beta chains below all came from one sample that was sequenced in a study of T-cell memory formation after mild COVID-19. TCRdb re-analysed the 5' RACE reads in MiXCR, keeping a single row per CDR3 protein. The sample consists of hundreds of thousands of distinct CDR3 sequences, approximately 27% of them appearing once. Sequences were obtained from PBMCs or a T cell subset sorted from them (not recorded which). The receptors derive from an adult woman who had mild COVID-19 (a few samples of this study predate the infection). Cell type and time point are not known.

The V call is TRBV7-9, the J call TRBJ2-2; the D is unclear. The CDR3 covers 14 residues. CDR1 SEHNR and CDR2 FQNEAQ come from the germline V gene (reference sequence). V lost 5 bases to trimming and J lost 6 bases, with 13 bases between them. CDR3 DNA: TGTGCCAGCAGCCCGGGCCGACTGTCCGGGGAGCTGTTTTTT. Translating gives CASSPGRLSGELFF.

This chain links TRBV7-2 with TRBJ2-1; weak D call: TRBD2 (6 bases). Trimming removed 5 bases at V and 0 bases at J, with 17 bases between. Germline CDR1 SGHTA, CDR2 FQGNSA. The CDR3 is made up of 17 amino acids. Here the CDR3 reads CASSPPRGWSSYNEQFF. CDR3 sequence (DNA): TGTGCCAGCAGCCCGCCCCGGGGGTGGAGCTCCTACAATGAGCAGTTCTTC.

The gene calls are TRBV6-1 and TRBJ2-1; D is unclear. CDR3 length: 13 residues. The V gene's germline CDR1 is MNHNS and CDR2 SASEGT. V lost 6 bases, J lost 8 bases, and 14 bases lay in between. In DNA, the CDR3 is TGTGCCAGCAGGGGTGGGTCTAGTCATGAGCAGTTCTTC. Protein sequence: CASRGGSSHEQFF.

This clonotype was counted only a few times. This chain connects TRBV24-1 to TRBJ2-3; the D gene is possibly TRBD2 (5 bases). CDR1 is KGHDR, CDR2 SFDVKD, per germline. Trimming cost V 3 bases and J 8 bases, with 14 bases left between them. The CDR3 has 14 amino acids. CDR3 sequence: CATSDGRNRGTQYF. CDR3 coding DNA: TGTGCCACCAGTGATGGGCGGAATCGGGGTACGCAGTATTTT.

The J gene is TRBJ2-1, the V gene TRBV20-1, with D possibly TRBD2 on 5 matching bases. This CDR3 contains 14 residues. The V end was cut by 5 bases, the J end by 3 bases, with 14 bases between. Germline CDR1 DFQATT, CDR2 SNEGSKA (reference sequence). The CDR3 region is CSAPSPGLYNEQFF. The CDR3, as DNA: TGCAGTGCTCCCTCCCCAGGACTCTACAATGAGCAGTTCTTC.

This chain joins TRBV5-1 and TRBJ2-3; D is undetermined. The germline V and J ends were trimmed by 4 bases and 1 base, with 10 bases remaining between them. Germline V lookup: CDR1 SGHRS, CDR2 YFSETQ. This CDR3 is 14 amino acids long. The CDR3 is CASSTTTGTDTQYF. The CDR3 DNA reads TGCGCCAGCAGCACGACAACCGGCACAGATACGCAGTATTTT.

In this sample, this clonotype turned up a few times. The CDR3 DNA is TGTGCCAGCAGCTTGGGGGGGGTGAACACTGAAGCTTTCTTT. Protein product: CASSLGGVNTEAFF. The V gene is TRBV7-9, the J gene TRBJ1-1, with a possible D match to TRBD1 (5 bases). Germline-derived CDR1 and CDR2 are SEHNR and FQNEAQ (reference sequence). This CDR3 region has 14 residues. The V end was cut by 3 bases, the J end by 0 bases, with 8 bases between.

The CDR3 region is CASSLPMGASRSYEQYF. The CDR3 region has the DNA TGTGCCAGCAGTCTCCCAATGGGAGCGAGTAGATCCTACGAGCAGTACTTC. This rearrangement joins TRBV12-3 or TRBV12-4 to TRBJ2-7, with D possibly being TRBD2 (5 bases). Trimming left V 5 bases short and J 1 base short, with 21 bases between. The CDR3 is 17 amino acids.

This clonotype was picked up a small number of times. The chain links TRBV7-3 to TRBJ2-1; the D gene is possibly TRBD2 (6 bases). Germline V gene sequence: CDR1 SGHTA, CDR2 FQGTGA. The V end was cut by 5 bases, the J end by 6 bases, with 17 bases between. The CDR3 runs 15 residues. The CDR3 loop is CASSENGRDRNEQFF. As DNA, the CDR3 is TGTGCCAGCAGCGAAAATGGGCGGGACCGCAATGAGCAGTTCTTC.

Ten or more counts support this clonotype. The rearrangement links TRBV20-1 to TRBJ2-1, with 9 bases aligning to TRBD2. The J segment lost 5 bases and the V segment lost 0 bases, leaving 8 bases of the junction unmatched. Germline V gene sequence: CDR1 DFQATT, CDR2 SNEGSKA (reference sequence). CDR3 length: 16 amino acids. The CDR3 region has the DNA TGCAGTGCTAGAGATCCTGAGCGGGGGGAAAACAATGAGCAGTTCTTC. This sequence encodes CSARDPERGENNEQFF.